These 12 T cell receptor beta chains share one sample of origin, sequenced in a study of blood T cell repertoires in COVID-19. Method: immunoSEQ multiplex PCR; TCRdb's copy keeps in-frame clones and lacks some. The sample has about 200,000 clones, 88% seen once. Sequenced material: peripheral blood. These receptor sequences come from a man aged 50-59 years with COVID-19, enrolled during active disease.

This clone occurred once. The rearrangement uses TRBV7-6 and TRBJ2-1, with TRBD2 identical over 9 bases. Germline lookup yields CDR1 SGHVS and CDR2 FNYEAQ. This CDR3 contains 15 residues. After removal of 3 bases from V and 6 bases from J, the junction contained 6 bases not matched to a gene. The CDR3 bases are TGTGCCAGCAGCTTCCGGGGTAGCGGGAGCAATGAGCAGTTCTTC. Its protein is CASSFRGSGSNEQFF.

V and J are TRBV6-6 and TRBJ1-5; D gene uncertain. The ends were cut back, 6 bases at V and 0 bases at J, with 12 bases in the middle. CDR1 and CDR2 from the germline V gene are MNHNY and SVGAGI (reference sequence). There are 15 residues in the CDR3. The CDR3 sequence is CASRVERYSNQPQHF. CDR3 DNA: TGTGCCAGCAGGGTAGAACGGTATAGCAATCAGCCCCAGCATTTT.

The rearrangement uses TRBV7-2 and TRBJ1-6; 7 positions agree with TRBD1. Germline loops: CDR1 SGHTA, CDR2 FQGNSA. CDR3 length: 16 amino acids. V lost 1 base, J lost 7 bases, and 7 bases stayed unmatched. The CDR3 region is CASSLVGGQQNSPLHF. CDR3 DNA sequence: TGTGCCAGCAGCTTAGTTGGGGGACAGCAGAATTCACCCCTCCACTTT.

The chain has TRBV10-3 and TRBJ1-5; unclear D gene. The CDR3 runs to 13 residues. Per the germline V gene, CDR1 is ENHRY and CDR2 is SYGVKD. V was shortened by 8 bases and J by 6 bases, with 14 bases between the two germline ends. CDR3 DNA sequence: TGTGCCATCGGAAACCAGGCGAGTCAGCCCCAGCATTTT. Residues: CAIGNQASQPQHF.

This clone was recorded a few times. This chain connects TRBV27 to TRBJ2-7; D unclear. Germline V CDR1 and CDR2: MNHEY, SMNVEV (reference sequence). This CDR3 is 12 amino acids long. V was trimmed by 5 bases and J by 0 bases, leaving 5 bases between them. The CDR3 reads CASSPGSYEQYF. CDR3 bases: TGTGCCAGCAGTCCAGGCTCCTACGAGCAGTACTTC.

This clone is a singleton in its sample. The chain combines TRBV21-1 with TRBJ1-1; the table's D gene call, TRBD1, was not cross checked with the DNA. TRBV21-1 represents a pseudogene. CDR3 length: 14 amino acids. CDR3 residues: CASSKRGANTEAFF. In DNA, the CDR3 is TGTGCCAGCAGCAAAAGGGGTGCGAACACTGAAGCTTTCTTT.

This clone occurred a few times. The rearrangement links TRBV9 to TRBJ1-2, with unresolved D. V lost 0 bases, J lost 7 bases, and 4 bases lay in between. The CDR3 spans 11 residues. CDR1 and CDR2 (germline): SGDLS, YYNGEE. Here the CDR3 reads CASSVGRGYTF. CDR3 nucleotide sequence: TGTGCCAGCAGCGTAGGTCGTGGCTACACCTTC.

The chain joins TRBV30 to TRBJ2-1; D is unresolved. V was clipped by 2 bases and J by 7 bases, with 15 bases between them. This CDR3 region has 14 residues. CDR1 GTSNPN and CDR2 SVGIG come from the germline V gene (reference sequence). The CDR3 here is CAWSRQDGWNEQFF. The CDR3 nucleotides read TGTGCCTGGAGTAGGCAGGATGGTTGGAATGAGCAGTTCTTC.

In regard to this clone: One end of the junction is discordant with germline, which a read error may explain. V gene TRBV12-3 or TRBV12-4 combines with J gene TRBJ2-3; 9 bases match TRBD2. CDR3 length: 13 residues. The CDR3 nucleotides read TGTGCCAGCAGTGGGACTAGCAGAGATACGCAGTATTTT. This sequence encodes CASSGTSRDTQYF.

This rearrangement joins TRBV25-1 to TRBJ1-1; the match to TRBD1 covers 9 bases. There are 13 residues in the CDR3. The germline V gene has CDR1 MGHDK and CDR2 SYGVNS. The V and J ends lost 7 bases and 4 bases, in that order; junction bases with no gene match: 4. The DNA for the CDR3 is TGTGCCAGCAATGACAGGGGGACCACTGAAGCTTTCTTT. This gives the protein CASNDRGTTEAFF.

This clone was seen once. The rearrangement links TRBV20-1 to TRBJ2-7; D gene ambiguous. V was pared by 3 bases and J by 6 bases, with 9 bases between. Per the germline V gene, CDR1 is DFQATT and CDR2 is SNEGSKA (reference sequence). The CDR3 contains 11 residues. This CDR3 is CSASEEIEQYF. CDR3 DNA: TGCAGTGCTAGTGAGGAGATCGAGCAGTACTTC.

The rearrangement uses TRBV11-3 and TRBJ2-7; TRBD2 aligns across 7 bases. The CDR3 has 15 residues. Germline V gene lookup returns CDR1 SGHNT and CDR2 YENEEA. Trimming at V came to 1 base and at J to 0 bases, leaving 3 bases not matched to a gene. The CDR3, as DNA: TGTGCCAGCAGCTTAGGCAGCGGGAACTCCTACGAGCAGTACTTC. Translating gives CASSLGSGNSYEQYF.